The T cell receptor beta chain under discussion was sequenced for a study of vaccination effects on CD4 cells after COVID-19. The wider study: With the ViraFEST assay, the study expanded antigen-specific CD4+ T cells using viral peptide pools, then sequenced them.

After less than twelve days in culture, the CD4+ T cells were isolated. Two-dose vaccination with either BNT162b2 or mRNA-1273 was given to the participants. Remarks on this clone: Its antigen is undetermined.

CDR1 is SGHVS and CDR2 is FNYEAQ in the germline V gene. The CDR3 is 18 residues long. Trimming removed 1 base from V and 5 bases from J; junction bases left unmatched: 16. Clones were sequenced by immunoSEQ multiplex PCR, and TCRdb holds only the in-frame ones, with some missing. Among around 50,000 clones listed, about 70% were seen once. The source is a human donor who received a COVID-19 vaccine. This rearrangement joins TRBV7-6 to TRBJ2-7; 8 positions match TRBD2. The sample here was CD4+ T cells from PBMCs cultured without peptide, taken after COVID-19 vaccination. CDR3 sequence: CASSLGSLRSGSFHEQYF. The CDR3 coding sequence is TGTGCCAGCAGCTTAGGCAGTTTAAGGAGCGGGAGCTTCCACGAGCAGTACTTC.